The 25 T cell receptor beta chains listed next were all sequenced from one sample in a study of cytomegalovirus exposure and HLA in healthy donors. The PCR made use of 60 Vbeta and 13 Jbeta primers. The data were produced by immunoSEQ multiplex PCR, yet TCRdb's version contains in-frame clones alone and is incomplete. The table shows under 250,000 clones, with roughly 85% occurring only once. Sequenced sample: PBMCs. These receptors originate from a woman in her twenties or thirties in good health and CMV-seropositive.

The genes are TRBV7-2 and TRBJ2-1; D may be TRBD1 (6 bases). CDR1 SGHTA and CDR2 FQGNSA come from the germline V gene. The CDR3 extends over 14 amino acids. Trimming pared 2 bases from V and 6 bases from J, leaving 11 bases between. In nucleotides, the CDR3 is TGTGCCAGCAGCTTATGGGGACACTTCAATGAGCAGTTCTTC. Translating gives CASSLWGHFNEQFF.

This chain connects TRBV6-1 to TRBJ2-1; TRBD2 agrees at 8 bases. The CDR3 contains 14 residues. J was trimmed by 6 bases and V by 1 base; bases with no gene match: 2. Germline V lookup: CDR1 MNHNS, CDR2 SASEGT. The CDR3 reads CASSEGTSSNEQFF. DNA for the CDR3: TGTGCCAGCAGTGAAGGGACTAGCTCCAATGAGCAGTTCTTC.

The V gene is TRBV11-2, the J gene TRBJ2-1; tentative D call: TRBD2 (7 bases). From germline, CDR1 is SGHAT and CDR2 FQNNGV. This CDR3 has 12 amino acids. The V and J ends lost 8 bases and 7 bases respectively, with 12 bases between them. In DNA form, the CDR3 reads TGTGCCAGCGCGGGGGCTTGGAATGAGCAGTTCTTC. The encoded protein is CASAGAWNEQFF.

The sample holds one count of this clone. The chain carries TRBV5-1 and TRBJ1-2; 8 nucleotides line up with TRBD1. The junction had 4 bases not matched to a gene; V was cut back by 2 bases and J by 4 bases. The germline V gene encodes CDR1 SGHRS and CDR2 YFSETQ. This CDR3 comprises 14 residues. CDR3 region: CASSFIQGVYGYTF. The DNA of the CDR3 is TGCGCCAGCAGCTTCATACAGGGGGTCTATGGCTACACCTTC.

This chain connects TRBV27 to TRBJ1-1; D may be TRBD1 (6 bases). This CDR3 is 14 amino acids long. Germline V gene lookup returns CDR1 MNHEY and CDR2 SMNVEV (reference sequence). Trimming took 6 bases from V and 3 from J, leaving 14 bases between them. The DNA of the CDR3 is TGTGCCAGCAGCTATACAGGGCAGGACACTGAAGCTTTCTTT. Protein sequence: CASSYTGQDTEAFF.

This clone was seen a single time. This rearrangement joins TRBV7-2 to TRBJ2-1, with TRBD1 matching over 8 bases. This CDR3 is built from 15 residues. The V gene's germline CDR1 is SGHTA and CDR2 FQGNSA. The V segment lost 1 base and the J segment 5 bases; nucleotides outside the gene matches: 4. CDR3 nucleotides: TGTGCCAGCAGCTTAGAGGGACAGGTAAACAATGAGCAGTTCTTC. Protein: CASSLEGQVNNEQFF.

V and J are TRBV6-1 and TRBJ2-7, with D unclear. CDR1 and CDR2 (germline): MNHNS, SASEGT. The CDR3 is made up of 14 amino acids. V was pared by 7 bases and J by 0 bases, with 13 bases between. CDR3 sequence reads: CASTTRLGSYEQYF. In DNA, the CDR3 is TGTGCCAGCACGACGAGACTGGGCTCCTACGAGCAGTACTTC.

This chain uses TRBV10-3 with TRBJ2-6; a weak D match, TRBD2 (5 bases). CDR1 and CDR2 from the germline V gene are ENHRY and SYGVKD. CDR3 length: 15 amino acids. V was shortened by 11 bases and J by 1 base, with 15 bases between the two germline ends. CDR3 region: CASSDRRSGANVLTF. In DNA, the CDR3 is TGTGCCTCCAGTGATCGGAGGTCTGGGGCCAACGTCCTGACTTTC.

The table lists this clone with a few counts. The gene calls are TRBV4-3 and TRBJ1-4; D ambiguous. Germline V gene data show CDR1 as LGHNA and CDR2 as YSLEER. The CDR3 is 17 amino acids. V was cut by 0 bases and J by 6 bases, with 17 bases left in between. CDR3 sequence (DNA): TGCGCCAGCAGCCAAGATTCACGCGGGAGTCATTATGAAAAACTGTTTTTT. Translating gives CASSQDSRGSHYEKLFF.

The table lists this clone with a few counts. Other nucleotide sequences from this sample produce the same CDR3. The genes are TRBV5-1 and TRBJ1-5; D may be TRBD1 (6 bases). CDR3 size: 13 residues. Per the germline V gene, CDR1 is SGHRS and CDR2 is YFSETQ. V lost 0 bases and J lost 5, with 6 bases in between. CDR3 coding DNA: TGCGCCAGCAGCTTGGACAGGGATCAGCCCCAGCATTTT. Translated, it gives CASSLDRDQPQHF.

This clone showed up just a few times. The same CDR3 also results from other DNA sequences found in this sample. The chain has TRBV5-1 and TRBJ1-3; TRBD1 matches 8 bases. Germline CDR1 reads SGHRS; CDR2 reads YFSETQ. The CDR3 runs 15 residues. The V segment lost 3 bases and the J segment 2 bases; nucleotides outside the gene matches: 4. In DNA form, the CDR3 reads TGCGCCAGCAGCTCGACAGGGGTGGCTGGAAACACCATATATTTT. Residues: CASSSTGVAGNTIYF.

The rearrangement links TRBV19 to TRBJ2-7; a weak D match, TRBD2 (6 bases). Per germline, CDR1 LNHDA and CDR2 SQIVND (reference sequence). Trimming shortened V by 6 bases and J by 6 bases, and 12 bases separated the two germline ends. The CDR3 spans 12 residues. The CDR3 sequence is CASRLQGGEQYF. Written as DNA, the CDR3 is TGTGCCAGTAGGCTCCAGGGAGGCGAGCAGTACTTC.

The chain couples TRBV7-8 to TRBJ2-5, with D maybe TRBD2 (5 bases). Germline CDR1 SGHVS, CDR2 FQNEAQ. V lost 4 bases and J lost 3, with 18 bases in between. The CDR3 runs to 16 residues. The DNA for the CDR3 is TGTGCCAGCAGCTCAGCAGCGGCAGGAATTAAAGAGACCCAGTACTTC. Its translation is CASSSAAAGIKETQYF.

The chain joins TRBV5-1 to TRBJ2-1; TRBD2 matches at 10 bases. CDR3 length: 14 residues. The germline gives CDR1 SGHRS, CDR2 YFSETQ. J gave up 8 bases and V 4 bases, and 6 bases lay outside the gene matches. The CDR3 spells CASSASGRDDEQFF. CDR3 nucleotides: TGCGCCAGCAGCGCTAGCGGGAGAGACGATGAGCAGTTCTTC.

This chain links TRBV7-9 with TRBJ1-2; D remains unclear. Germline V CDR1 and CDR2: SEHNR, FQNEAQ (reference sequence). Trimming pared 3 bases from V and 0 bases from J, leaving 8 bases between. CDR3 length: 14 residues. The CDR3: CASSFEAANYGYTF. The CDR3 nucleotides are TGTGCCAGCAGCTTTGAGGCAGCTAACTATGGCTACACCTTC.

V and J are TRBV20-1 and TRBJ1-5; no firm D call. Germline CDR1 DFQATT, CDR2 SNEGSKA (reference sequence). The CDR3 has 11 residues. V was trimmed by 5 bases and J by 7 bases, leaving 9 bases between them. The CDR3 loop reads CSALHRQPQHF. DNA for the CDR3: TGCAGTGCTTTACACAGACAGCCCCAGCATTTT.

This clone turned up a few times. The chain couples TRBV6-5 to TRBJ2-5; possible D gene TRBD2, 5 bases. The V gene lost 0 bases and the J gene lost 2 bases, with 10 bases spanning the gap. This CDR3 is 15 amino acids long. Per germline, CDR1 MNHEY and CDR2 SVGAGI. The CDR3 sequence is CASSYSIGKQETQYF. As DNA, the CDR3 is TGTGCCAGCAGTTACTCCATCGGGAAACAAGAGACCCAGTACTTC.

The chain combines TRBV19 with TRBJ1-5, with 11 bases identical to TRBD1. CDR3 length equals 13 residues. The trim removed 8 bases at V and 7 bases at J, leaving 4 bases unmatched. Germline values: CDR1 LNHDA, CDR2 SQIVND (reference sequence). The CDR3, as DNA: TGTGCCAGTGGACAGGGGGCGATCCAGCCCCAGCATTTT. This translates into CASGQGAIQPQHF.

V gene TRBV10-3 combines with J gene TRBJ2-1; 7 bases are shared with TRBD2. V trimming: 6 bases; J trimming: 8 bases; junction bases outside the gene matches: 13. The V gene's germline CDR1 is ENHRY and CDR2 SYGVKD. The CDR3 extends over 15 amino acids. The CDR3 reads CAISPLGREFDEQFF. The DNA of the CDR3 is TGTGCCATCAGCCCCTTGGGGCGGGAGTTCGATGAGCAGTTCTTC.

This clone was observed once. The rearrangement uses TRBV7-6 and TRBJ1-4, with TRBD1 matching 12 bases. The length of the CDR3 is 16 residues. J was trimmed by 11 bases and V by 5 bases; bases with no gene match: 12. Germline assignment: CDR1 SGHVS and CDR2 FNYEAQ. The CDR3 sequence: CASSPTGQGALRKLFF. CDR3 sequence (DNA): TGTGCCAGCAGCCCCACGGGACAGGGGGCGCTTCGTAAACTGTTTTTT.

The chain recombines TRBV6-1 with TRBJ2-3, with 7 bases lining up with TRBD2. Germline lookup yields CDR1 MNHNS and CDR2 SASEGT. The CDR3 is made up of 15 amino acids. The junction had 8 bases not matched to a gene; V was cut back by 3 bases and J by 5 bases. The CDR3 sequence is CASSDPTSLKDTQYF. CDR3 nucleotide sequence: TGTGCCAGCAGTGACCCGACTAGCTTGAAAGATACGCAGTATTTT.

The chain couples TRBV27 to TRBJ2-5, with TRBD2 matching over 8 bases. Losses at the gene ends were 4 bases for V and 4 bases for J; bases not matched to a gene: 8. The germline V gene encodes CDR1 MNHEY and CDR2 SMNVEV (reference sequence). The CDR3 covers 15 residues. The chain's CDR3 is CASSSFGSGGETQYF. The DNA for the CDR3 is TGTGCCAGCAGTTCCTTCGGGAGCGGGGGAGAGACCCAGTACTTC.

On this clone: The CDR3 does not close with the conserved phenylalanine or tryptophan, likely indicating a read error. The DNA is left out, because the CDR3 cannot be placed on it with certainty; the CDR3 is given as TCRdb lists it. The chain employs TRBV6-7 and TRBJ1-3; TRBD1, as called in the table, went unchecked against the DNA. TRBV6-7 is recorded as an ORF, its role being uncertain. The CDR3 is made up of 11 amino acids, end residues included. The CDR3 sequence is CASRYFRDRGH.

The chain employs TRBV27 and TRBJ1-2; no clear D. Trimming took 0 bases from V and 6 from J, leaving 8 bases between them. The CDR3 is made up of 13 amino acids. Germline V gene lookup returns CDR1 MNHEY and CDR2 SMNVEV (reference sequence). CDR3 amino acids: CASSLSGRDGYTF. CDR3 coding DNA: TGTGCCAGCAGTTTATCAGGGCGGGATGGCTACACCTTC.

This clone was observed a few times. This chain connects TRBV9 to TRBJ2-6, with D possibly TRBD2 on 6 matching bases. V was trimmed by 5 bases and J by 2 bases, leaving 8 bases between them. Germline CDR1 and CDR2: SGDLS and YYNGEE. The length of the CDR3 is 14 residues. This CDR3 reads CASRGGTGANVLTF. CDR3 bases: TGTGCCAGCAGGGGGGGAACTGGGGCCAACGTCCTGACTTTC.